The 23 T cell receptor beta chains presented below share a single source sample, sequenced in a study of T cells in Graves' hyperthyroidism and ophthalmopathy. The investigators amplified TCR beta CDR3 regions from RNA transcripts. An initial round of RT-PCR targeting the TCR CDR3 relied on the HTBI primer set. TCRdb re-analysed the multiplex PCR reads in MiXCR, keeping a single row per CDR3 protein. Counted here are hundreds of thousands of distinct CDR3 sequences, 12% to 15% occurring once; the ten biggest clones make up more than 8.5%. The source material was blood. These receptors were collected from a woman between 18 and 29 years old with Graves' hyperthyroidism.

This clonotype occurred many times. This chain connects TRBV30 to TRBJ1-5; D perhaps matches TRBD1 (5 bases). The CDR3 extends over 13 amino acids. Trimming removed 4 bases at V and 7 bases at J, with 14 bases between. The V gene's germline CDR1 is GTSNPN and CDR2 SVGIG (reference sequence). The CDR3 coding sequence is TGTGCCTGGAATGGGGGGATGGGACAGCCCCAGCATTTT. This gives the protein CAWNGGMGQPQHF. Full variable domain (missing parts from reference TRBV30 and TRBJ1-5): SQTIHQWPATLVQPVGSPLSLECTVEGTSNPNLYWYRQAAGRGLQLLFYSVGIGQISSEVPQNLSASRPQDRQFILSSKKLLLSDSGFYLCAWNGGMGQPQHFGDGTRLSIL.

The chain uses TRBV14 and TRBJ2-1; the match to TRBD2 covers 10 bases. The ends lost 3 bases at V and 4 bases at J; junction bases unmatched: 6. CDR3 length equals 16 residues. Looked up from germline, CDR1 is SGHDN and CDR2 is FVKESK. The CDR3 bases are TGTGCCAGCAGCCACTTCGGACTAGCGGCATACAATGAGCAGTTCTTC. It is translated as CASSHFGLAAYNEQFF.

A few counts support this clonotype. V usage is TRBV4-2 and J usage is TRBJ1-2; D is uncertain. This CDR3 contains 12 residues. V was pared by 0 bases and J by 3 bases, with 2 bases between. The germline V gene encodes CDR1 LGHNA and CDR2 YNFKEQ. The CDR3 protein is CASSQEYYGYTF. CDR3 DNA sequence: TGTGCCAGCAGCCAAGAATACTATGGCTACACCTTC.

This clonotype has at least ten counts. The chain is built from TRBV24-1 and TRBJ2-5; D remains ambiguous. The V gene lost 5 bases and the J gene lost 5 bases, with 11 bases spanning the gap. Germline CDR1 and CDR2: KGHDR and SFDVKD. This CDR3 has 13 residues. This chain's CDR3 is CATSGSVGETQYF. The CDR3 region has the DNA TGTGCCACCAGTGGAAGCGTCGGGGAGACCCAGTACTTC.

This clonotype was seen a handful of times. The chain is built from TRBV6-1 and TRBJ2-7; the D gene is possibly TRBD1 (6 bases). Germline CDR1 MNHNS, CDR2 SASEGT. The CDR3 covers 17 residues. V lost 0 bases to trimming and J lost 1 base, with 16 bases between them. The CDR3 region is CASSEAWGTLVSYEQYF. In DNA form, the CDR3 reads TGTGCCAGCAGTGAAGCTTGGGGGACACTTGTTTCCTACGAGCAGTACTTC.

The rearrangement uses TRBV4-1 and TRBJ2-2; D is unresolved. Trimming removed 4 bases from V and 3 bases from J, with 15 bases in between. CDR3 length: 16 residues. From germline, CDR1 is MGHRA and CDR2 YSYEKL. This CDR3 is CASSLLGGRDTGELFF. In nucleotides, the CDR3 is TGCGCCAGCAGCCTTTTGGGTGGCCGAGACACCGGGGAGCTGTTTTTT.

At least ten counts were recorded for this clonotype. The rearrangement links TRBV4-1 to TRBJ2-1; D perhaps matches TRBD1 (6 bases). The CDR3 runs 17 residues. Germline CDR1 MGHRA, CDR2 YSYEKL. Trimming removed 3 bases from V and 4 bases from J, with 19 bases in between. The CDR3 loop is CASSQVAGAAPYNEQFF. For the CDR3, the DNA is TGCGCCAGCAGCCAGGTCGCAGGGGCAGCTCCTTACAATGAGCAGTTCTTC.

This clonotype was counted at least ten times. This sequence joins TRBV28 and TRBJ2-7, with D perhaps being TRBD1 or TRBD2 (5 bases each). Germline lookup yields CDR1 MDHEN and CDR2 SYDVKM. Trimming cost V 7 bases and J 2 bases, with 18 bases left between them. The CDR3 loop spans 15 amino acids. This chain's CDR3 is CASIPDRDPTYEQYF. In DNA, the CDR3 is TGTGCCAGCATTCCCGACCGGGACCCAACCTACGAGCAGTACTTC.

The rearrangement joins TRBV19 to TRBJ1-1; D gene uncertain. Trimming removed 3 bases from V and 2 bases from J, with 10 bases in between. CDR3 length equals 14 residues. CDR1 is LNHDA and CDR2 is SQIVND in the germline V gene (reference sequence). The CDR3 spells CASSIAWGNTEAFF. The DNA of the CDR3 is TGTGCCAGTAGTATCGCTTGGGGAAACACTGAAGCTTTCTTT. The full variable domain, with the rest looked up from reference TRBV19 and TRBJ1-1, is DGGITQSPKYLFRKEGQNVTLSCEQNLNHDAMYWYRQDPGQGLRLIYYSQIVNDFQKGDIAEGYSVSREKKESFPLTVTSAQKNPTAFYLCASSIAWGNTEAFFGQGTRLTVV.

This clonotype has a count of ten or more. DNA for the CDR3: TGCAGTGCTCGGACCGGGACTAGAGTTTTCACCGGGGAGCTGTTTTTT. It codes for CSARTGTRVFTGELFF. The chain employs TRBV20-1 and TRBJ2-2, with 8 bases fitting TRBD2. J was trimmed by 4 bases and V by 5 bases; bases with no gene match: 12. The CDR3 extends over 16 amino acids. Germline V lookup: CDR1 DFQATT, CDR2 SNEGSKA (reference sequence).

This clonotype was found many times. The J gene is TRBJ1-5, the V gene TRBV28; the D gene is possibly TRBD1 (5 bases). The CDR3 extends over 14 amino acids. Looked up from germline, CDR1 is MDHEN and CDR2 is SYDVKM. The germline V and J ends were trimmed by 10 bases and 7 bases, with 20 bases remaining between them. The CDR3 nucleotides are TGTGCCACCGCAGTAGGGCAGGGCGGACAGCCCCAGCATTTT. This encodes CATAVGQGGQPQHF.

This clonotype came up many times. This sequence joins TRBV4-2 and TRBJ1-5; tentatively, D is TRBD1 (5 bases). Germline CDR1 and CDR2: LGHNA and YNFKEQ. Trimming stripped 0 bases from V and 5 bases from J, with 11 bases between. There are 15 residues in the CDR3. The CDR3 sequence: CASSQDFGGYQPQHF. CDR3 DNA sequence: TGTGCCAGCAGCCAAGATTTCGGGGGATATCAGCCCCAGCATTTT.

This clonotype appeared many times. V usage is TRBV11-2 and J usage is TRBJ2-3, with 7 bases that match TRBD1. The J segment lost 6 bases and the V segment lost 5 bases, leaving 23 bases of the junction unmatched. Germline-derived CDR1 and CDR2 are SGHAT and FQNNGV. This CDR3 is 19 amino acids long. Written as DNA, the CDR3 is TGTGCCAGCAGCCTATTTCGAAACAGACCGGGACAGTCAACGGATACGCAGTATTTT. Protein product: CASSLFRNRPGQSTDTQYF.

This clonotype came up a few times. The V and J genes are TRBV7-2 and TRBJ2-1; 9 bases agree with TRBD2. The CDR3 covers 12 residues. The V gene's germline CDR1 is SGHTA and CDR2 FQGNSA. With 4 bases clipped from V and 14 bases from J, the junction kept 6 bases outside the gene matches. CDR3 coding DNA: TGTGCCAGCAGCTCCGCGGGGGGGAGGGAGTTCTTC. This codes for CASSSAGGREFF.

This clonotype was seen a few times. The CDR3 loop is CASSHSTDRGDNEQFF. Here the CDR3 DNA reads TGTGCCAGCAGCCATTCGACGGACAGGGGAGACAATGAGCAGTTCTTC. V is TRBV4-2 and J is TRBJ2-1, with 9 bases lining up with TRBD1. CDR1 and CDR2 from the germline V gene are LGHNA and YNFKEQ. The CDR3 has 16 amino acids. The J segment lost 5 bases and the V segment lost 3 bases, leaving 8 bases of the junction unmatched.

Many counts were recorded for this clonotype. CDR3 DNA sequence: TGCAGTGCTAGAGATGCGACTAGCGGGAGGGGGACCGGGGAGCTGTTTTTT. Its protein product is CSARDATSGRGTGELFF. The chain joins TRBV20-1 to TRBJ2-2; 14 bases match TRBD2. The CDR3 length is 17 residues. Germline loops: CDR1 DFQATT, CDR2 SNEGSKA (reference sequence). V trimming: 0 bases; J trimming: 5 bases; junction bases outside the gene matches: 5.

This clonotype showed up just a few times. V usage is TRBV7-9 and J usage is TRBJ2-1; D may correspond to TRBD1 or TRBD2 (6 bases each). Looked up from germline, CDR1 is SEHNR and CDR2 is FQNEAQ (reference sequence). The V gene lost 7 bases and the J gene lost 9 bases, with 19 bases spanning the gap. The CDR3 length is 14 residues. Written as DNA, the CDR3 is TGTGCCAGCATGGGAACAGGGAAGGGGGGTGAGCAGTTCTTC. Amino acids: CASMGTGKGGEQFF.

This clonotype was seen a handful of times. The rearrangement links TRBV6-1 to TRBJ1-1; possible D gene TRBD1, 6 bases. V was trimmed by 2 bases and J by 5 bases, leaving 18 bases between them. CDR3 length: 16 amino acids. Germline V gene sequence: CDR1 MNHNS, CDR2 SASEGT. The CDR3 DNA follows: TGTGCCAGCAGTGAAACCCAGGGGAGAGTAGGAACTGAAGCTTTCTTT. Protein product: CASSETQGRVGTEAFF.

This clonotype has a count of ten or more. This CDR3 reads CASSISAGVGPRSYNEQFF. CDR3 sequence (DNA): TGTGCCAGCAGCATCTCGGCGGGAGTGGGGCCTCGGTCCTACAATGAGCAGTTCTTC. The chain combines TRBV7-9 with TRBJ2-1; 7 nucleotides align to TRBD2. CDR3 length equals 19 residues. V was pared by 5 bases and J by 1 base, with 17 bases of the junction left unmatched. CDR1 SEHNR and CDR2 FQNEAQ come from the germline V gene (reference sequence). Full variable domain (missing parts from reference TRBV7-9 and TRBJ2-1): DTGVSQNPRHKITKRGQNVTFRCDPISEHNRLYWYRQTLGQGPEFLTYFQNEAQLEKSRLLSDRFSAERPKGSFSTLEIQRTEQGDSAMYLCASSISAGVGPRSYNEQFFGPGTRLTVL.

This clonotype occurred many times. The gene calls are TRBV5-1 and TRBJ2-1; TRBD2 is a possible D gene (5 bases). The V end was cut by 0 bases, the J end by 10 bases, with 11 bases between. This CDR3 is 13 amino acids long. Germline loops: CDR1 SGHRS, CDR2 YFSETQ. This chain's CDR3 is CASSLVTSGEQFF. CDR3 DNA: TGCGCCAGCAGCTTGGTGACCAGCGGCGAGCAGTTCTTC.

The DNA for the CDR3 is TGCGCCAGCAGCCAGGGAGTGGGTAGCGGCACCTACGAGCAGTACTTC. Translating gives CASSQGVGSGTYEQYF. The chain joins TRBV4-3 to TRBJ2-7; a weak D match, TRBD2 (6 bases). The V and J ends lost 3 bases and 2 bases respectively, with 17 bases between them. Germline loops: CDR1 LGHNA, CDR2 YSLEER. CDR3 length: 16 residues.

This clonotype was observed at least ten times. The gene calls are TRBV20-1 and TRBJ2-4; perhaps TRBD2 as D (6 bases). Germline assignment: CDR1 DFQATT and CDR2 SNEGSKA (reference sequence). Trimming cost V 6 bases and J 10 bases, with 22 bases left between them. The CDR3 sequence is 14 residues long. CDR3 loop: CSARREALNRIQYF. The CDR3, as DNA: TGCAGTGCCCGAAGGGAGGCCCTTAACCGGATTCAGTACTTC.

The chain combines TRBV20-1 with TRBJ2-1; possible D gene TRBD2, 7 bases. The germline V gene has CDR1 DFQATT and CDR2 SNEGSKA (reference sequence). V shed 3 bases and J shed 10 bases, with 22 bases lying between them. CDR3 length: 15 amino acids. Here the CDR3 DNA reads TGCAGTGCTAGGAGCCCTAGTGTGGGGGGGCGGGAGCAGTTCTTC. This sequence encodes CSARSPSVGGREQFF.